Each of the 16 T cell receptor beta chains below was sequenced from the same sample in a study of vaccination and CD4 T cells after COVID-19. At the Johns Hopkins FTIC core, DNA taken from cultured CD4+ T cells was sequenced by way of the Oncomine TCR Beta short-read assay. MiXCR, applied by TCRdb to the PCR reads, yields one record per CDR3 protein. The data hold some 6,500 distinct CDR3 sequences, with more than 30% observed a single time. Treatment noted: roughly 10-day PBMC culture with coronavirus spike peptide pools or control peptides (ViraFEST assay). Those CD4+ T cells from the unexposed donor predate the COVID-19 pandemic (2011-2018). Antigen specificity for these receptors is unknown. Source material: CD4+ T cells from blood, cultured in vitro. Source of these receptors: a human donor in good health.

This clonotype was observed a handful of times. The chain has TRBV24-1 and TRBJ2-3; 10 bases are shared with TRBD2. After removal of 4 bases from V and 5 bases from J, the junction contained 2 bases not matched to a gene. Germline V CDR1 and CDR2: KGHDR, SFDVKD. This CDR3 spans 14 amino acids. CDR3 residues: CATSDRLAGDTQYF. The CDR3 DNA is TGTGCCACCAGTGACCGACTAGCGGGAGATACGCAGTATTTT.

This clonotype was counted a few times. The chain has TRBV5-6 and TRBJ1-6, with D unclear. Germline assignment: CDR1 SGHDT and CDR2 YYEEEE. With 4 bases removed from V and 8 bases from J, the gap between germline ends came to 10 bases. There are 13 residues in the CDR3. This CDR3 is CASSGLGDSPLHF. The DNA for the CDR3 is TGTGCCAGCAGCGGCCTTGGGGATTCACCCCTCCACTTT.

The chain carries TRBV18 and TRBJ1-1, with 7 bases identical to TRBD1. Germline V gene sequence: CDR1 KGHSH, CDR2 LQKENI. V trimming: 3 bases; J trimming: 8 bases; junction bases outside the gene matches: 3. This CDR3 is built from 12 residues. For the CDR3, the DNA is TGTGCCAGCTCACCGAACAGGGGAGAAGCTTTCTTT. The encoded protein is CASSPNRGEAFF.

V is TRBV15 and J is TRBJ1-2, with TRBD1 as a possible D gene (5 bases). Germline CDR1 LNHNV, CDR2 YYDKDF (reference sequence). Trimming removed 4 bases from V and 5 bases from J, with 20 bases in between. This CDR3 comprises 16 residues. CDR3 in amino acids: CATSTIGHLLGYGYTF. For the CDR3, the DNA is TGTGCCACCAGCACCATTGGACACCTCCTGGGGTATGGCTACACCTTC.

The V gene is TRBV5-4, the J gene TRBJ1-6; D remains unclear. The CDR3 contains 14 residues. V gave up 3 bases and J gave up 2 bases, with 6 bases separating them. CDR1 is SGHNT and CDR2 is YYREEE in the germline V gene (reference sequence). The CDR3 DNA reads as TGTGCCAGCAGCTCACCGCCCTATAATTCACCCCTCCACTTT. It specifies CASSSPPYNSPLHF.

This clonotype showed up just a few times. DNA for the CDR3: TGTGCCAGCAGTGAGGGGACAGGGGGCTCACCCCTCCACTTT. Protein product: CASSEGTGGSPLHF. V usage is TRBV6-4 and J usage is TRBJ1-6, with 12 bases aligning to TRBD1. The CDR3 extends over 14 amino acids. In germline, CDR1 is MRHNA, CDR2 SNTAGT. V lost 3 bases, J lost 10 bases, and 1 base stayed unmatched.

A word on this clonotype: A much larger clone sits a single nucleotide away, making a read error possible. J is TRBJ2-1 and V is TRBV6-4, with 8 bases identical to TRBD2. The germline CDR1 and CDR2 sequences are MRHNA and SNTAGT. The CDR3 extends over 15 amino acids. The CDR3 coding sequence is TGTGCCAGCAGTGACTCAGCGGGGGACTCCAATAAGCAGTTCTTC. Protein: CASSDSAGDSNKQFF.

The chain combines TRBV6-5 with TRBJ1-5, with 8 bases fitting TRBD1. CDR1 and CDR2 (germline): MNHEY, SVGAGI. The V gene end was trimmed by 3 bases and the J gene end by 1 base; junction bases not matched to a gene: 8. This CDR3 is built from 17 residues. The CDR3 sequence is CASSYRWTGLSNQPQHF. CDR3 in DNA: TGTGCCAGCAGTTATAGGTGGACAGGGCTAAGCAATCAGCCCCAGCATTTT.

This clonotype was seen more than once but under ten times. The CDR3 reads CASSLTPGRGGDHTDTQYF. CDR3 bases: TGTGCCAGCAGCTTAACCCCCGGGCGGGGAGGGGACCACACAGATACGCAGTATTTT. V gene TRBV7-3 combines with J gene TRBJ2-3; 7 nucleotides agree with TRBD2. Germline V gene data show CDR1 as SGHTA and CDR2 as FQGTGA. CDR3 size: 19 residues. V was clipped by 0 bases and J by 2 bases; unmatched bases: 14.

The CDR3 here is CASSEWRGQGGELFF. The CDR3 DNA follows: TGTGCCAGCAGTGAATGGCGGGGACAGGGCGGGGAGCTGTTTTTT. The V gene is TRBV25-1, the J gene TRBJ2-2; 9 bases align to TRBD1. This CDR3 has 15 amino acids. V lost 1 base to trimming and J lost 7 bases; unmatched junction nucleotides: 4. CDR1 and CDR2 from the germline V gene are MGHDK and SYGVNS.

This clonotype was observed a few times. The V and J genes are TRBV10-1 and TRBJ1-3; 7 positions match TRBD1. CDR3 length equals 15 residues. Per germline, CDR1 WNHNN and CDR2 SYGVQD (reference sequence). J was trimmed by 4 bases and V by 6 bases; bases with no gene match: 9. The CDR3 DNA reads TGCGCCAGCAGGTCTACAGGGGAAATGGGAAACACCATATATTTT. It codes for CASRSTGEMGNTIYF.

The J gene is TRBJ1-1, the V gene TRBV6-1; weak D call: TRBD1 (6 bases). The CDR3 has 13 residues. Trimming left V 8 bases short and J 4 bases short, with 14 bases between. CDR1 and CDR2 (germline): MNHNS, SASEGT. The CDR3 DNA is TGTGCCAGCTCCATCAGGGGAGTCACTGAAGCTTTCTTT. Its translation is CASSIRGVTEAFF.

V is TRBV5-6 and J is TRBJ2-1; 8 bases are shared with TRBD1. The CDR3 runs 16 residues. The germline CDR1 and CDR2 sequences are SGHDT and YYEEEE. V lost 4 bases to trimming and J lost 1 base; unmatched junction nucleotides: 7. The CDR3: CASSTSGTGSYNEQFF. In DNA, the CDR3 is TGTGCCAGCAGCACCTCCGGGACAGGATCCTACAATGAGCAGTTCTTC.

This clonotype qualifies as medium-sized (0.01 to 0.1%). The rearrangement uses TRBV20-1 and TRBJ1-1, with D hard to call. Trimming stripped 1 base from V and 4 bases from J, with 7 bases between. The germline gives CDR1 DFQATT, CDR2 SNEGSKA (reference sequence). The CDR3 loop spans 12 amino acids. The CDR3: CSARAGPTEAFF. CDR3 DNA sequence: TGCAGTGCTAGAGCTGGCCCCACTGAAGCTTTCTTT.

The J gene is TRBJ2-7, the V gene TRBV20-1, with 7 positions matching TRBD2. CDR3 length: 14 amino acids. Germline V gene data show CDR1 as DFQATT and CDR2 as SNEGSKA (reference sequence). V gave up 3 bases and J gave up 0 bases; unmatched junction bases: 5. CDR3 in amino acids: CSARGGDFSYEQYF. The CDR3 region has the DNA TGCAGTGCTAGGGGAGGGGACTTCTCCTACGAGCAGTACTTC.

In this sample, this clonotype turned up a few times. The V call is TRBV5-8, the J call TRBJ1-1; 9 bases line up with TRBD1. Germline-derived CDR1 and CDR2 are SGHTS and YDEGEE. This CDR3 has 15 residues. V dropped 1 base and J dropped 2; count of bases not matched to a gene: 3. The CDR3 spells CASSLRDRDNTEAFF. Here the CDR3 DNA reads TGTGCCAGCAGCTTGAGGGACAGGGATAACACTGAAGCTTTCTTT. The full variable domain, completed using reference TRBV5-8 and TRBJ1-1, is EAGVTQSPTHLIKTRGQQATLRCSPISGHTSVYWYQQALGLGLQFLLWYDEGEERNRGNFPPRFSGRQFPNYSSELNVNALELEDSALYLCASSLRDRDNTEAFFGQGTRLTVV.